A selection of T cell receptor beta chains follows, all from one sample in a study of cytomegalovirus exposure and HLA in healthy donors. Clones were read by immunoSEQ multiplex PCR, and TCRdb kept only the in-frame ones, dropping some. Of approximately 160,000 clones in the sample, 75% to 80% were seen once. What was sequenced was PBMCs. These receptors all come from a male donor in good health and CMV-seronegative. CDR3s include the opening cysteine and the closing phenylalanine or tryptophan. The order of the fields is CDR3 DNA, CDR3 protein, clone size, V gene, D gene, J gene. D genes are given only for firm matches. A clone size is listed for some rows: how often the clone was seen (once, few, many), or a class if it is expanded.

DNA: TGTGCCAGCAGCCCACGGGGGGGCCTTGGGCACAATGAGCAGTTCTTC
CDR3: CASSPRGGLGHNEQFF
size: -
V: TRBV7-2
D: TRBD2
J: TRBJ2-1

DNA: TGTGCTAGTGGAGGAGATGGAATCGGCACCTACGAGCAGTACTTC
CDR3: CASGGDGIGTYEQYF
size: -
V: TRBV12-5
D: -
J: TRBJ2-7

DNA: TGTGCCAGCAGTTCGGGGCGCGGGGACTCTGGGGCCAACGTCCTGACTTTC
CDR3: CASSSGRGDSGANVLTF
size: -
V: TRBV27
D: -
J: TRBJ2-6

DNA: TGTGCCAGCAGTAACCCCGACAGGGATGGAAACACCATATATTTT
CDR3: CASSNPDRDGNTIYF
size: -
V: TRBV6-5
D: TRBD1
J: TRBJ1-3

DNA: TGTGCCTGGAGTTGGGGGACAGGGGTTGCCGAGCAGTACTTC
CDR3: CAWSWGTGVAEQYF
size: few
V: TRBV30
D: TRBD1
J: TRBJ2-7

DNA: TGTGCCAGCAGCCGTGGCAGGGGGCGCCGGGAGACCCAGTACTTC
CDR3: CASSRGRGRRETQYF
size: -
V: TRBV7-7
D: TRBD1
J: TRBJ2-5

DNA: TGTGCCAGCCAGGAGGGTAGTATGAACACTGAAGCTTTCTTT
CDR3: CASQEGSMNTEAFF
size: -
V: TRBV2
D: -
J: TRBJ1-1

DNA: TGTGCCAGCGGATCCGACAGGGGTGGTAATTCACCCCTCCACTTT
CDR3: CASGSDRGGNSPLHF
size: -
V: TRBV2
D: TRBD1
J: TRBJ1-6

DNA: TGTGCCAGCTCACCAGGACTGGACACCGGGGAGCTGTTTTTT
CDR3: CASSPGLDTGELFF
size: -
V: TRBV18
D: -
J: TRBJ2-2

DNA: TGCGCCAGCAGCCCTCAACGGGGTGTCGGGGAGCTGTTTTTT
CDR3: CASSPQRGVGELFF
size: -
V: TRBV5-1
D: -
J: TRBJ2-2

DNA: TGTGCCAGCAGTGAGTTGGGGGGGGCTTACTCTGAAGCTTTCTTT
CDR3: CASSELGGAYSEAFF
size: -
V: TRBV25-1
D: -
J: TRBJ1-1

DNA: TGTGCCAGCAGTGCCTATTCAGGGTCTGGGGCCAACGTCCTGACTTTC
CDR3: CASSAYSGSGANVLTF
size: -
V: TRBV27
D: -
J: TRBJ2-6

DNA: TGTGCCAGCTCACCACCCCCAGGGCCTAACTATGGCTACACCTTC
CDR3: CASSPPPGPNYGYTF
size: once
V: TRBV18
D: -
J: TRBJ1-2

DNA: TGTGCCAGCAGCAGACAGGGAACGAGCAATCAGCCCCAGCATTTT
CDR3: CASSRQGTSNQPQHF
size: -
V: TRBV5-6
D: TRBD1
J: TRBJ1-5

DNA: TGCGCCAGCAGCTTGGCTCCGGGACAGAGCTACGAGCAGTACTTC
CDR3: CASSLAPGQSYEQYF
size: -
V: TRBV5-1
D: TRBD1
J: TRBJ2-7

DNA: TGTGCCAGCAGCCCTCTCGGCGGAAGCTATGGCTACACCTTC
CDR3: CASSPLGGSYGYTF
size: -
V: TRBV14
D: -
J: TRBJ1-2

DNA: TGTGCCAGCAGCCCTCAGGGAGGCTCCTACAATGAGCAGTTCTTC
CDR3: CASSPQGGSYNEQFF
size: -
V: TRBV9
D: -
J: TRBJ2-1

DNA: TGCGCCAGCAGCGAAGGGGCTGAACAGCCCCAGCATTTT
CDR3: CASSEGAEQPQHF
size: many
V: TRBV4-3
D: -
J: TRBJ1-5

DNA: TGCGCCAGCAGCACCCAGACAGACATGAACACTGAAGCTTTCTTT
CDR3: CASSTQTDMNTEAFF
size: -
V: TRBV5-1
D: -
J: TRBJ1-1

DNA: TGTGCCAGTAGGGACAGCTCGAACACCGGGGAGCTGTTTTTT
CDR3: CASRDSSNTGELFF
size: -
V: TRBV19
D: -
J: TRBJ2-2

DNA: TGTGCCAGCAGCCCGACAGGGAGTACTTTTAATGAGCAGTTCTTC
CDR3: CASSPTGSTFNEQFF
size: -
V: TRBV7-6
D: TRBD1
J: TRBJ2-1

DNA: TGTGCCTGGAGTGATTCAGGGGATCCCCACGAGCAGTACTTC
CDR3: CAWSDSGDPHEQYF
size: -
V: TRBV30
D: -
J: TRBJ2-7

DNA: TGTGCCAGCAGCATGGGCTATCTGGGGGCGAGGGATTCACCCCTCCACTTT
CDR3: CASSMGYLGARDSPLHF
size: few
V: TRBV13
D: -
J: TRBJ1-6

DNA: TGTGCCAGCAGTGAATTGGGTACAGGGGAATCCTATGGCTACACCTTC
CDR3: CASSELGTGESYGYTF
size: -
V: TRBV25-1
D: TRBD1
J: TRBJ1-2

DNA: TGTGCCAGCCTAACTAGGGCTGGAGAGACCCAGTACTTC
CDR3: CASLTRAGETQYF
size: -
V: TRBV2
D: -
J: TRBJ2-5

DNA: TGTGCCAGCAGTTTAGGCAGGTCCACAGATACGCAGTATTTT
CDR3: CASSLGRSTDTQYF
size: -
V: TRBV27
D: -
J: TRBJ2-3

DNA: TGTGCCTGGAGTGTTGATGGGACAGGGAGTGAAAAACTGTTTTTT
CDR3: CAWSVDGTGSEKLFF
size: -
V: TRBV30
D: TRBD1
J: TRBJ1-4